Each of the 23 T cell receptor beta chains below was sequenced from the same sample in a study of blood T cell repertoires in COVID-19. Clones were read by immunoSEQ multiplex PCR, and TCRdb kept only the in-frame ones, dropping some. The sample includes about 300,000 clones, more than 80% of them seen just once. The sample taken for sequencing was peripheral blood. All receptors come from a man younger than 35 who had recovered from COVID-19.

The chain employs TRBV27 and TRBJ2-2; D may be TRBD2 (5 bases). CDR3 size: 13 residues. Trimming took 6 bases from V and 7 from J, leaving 12 bases between them. Germline values: CDR1 MNHEY, CDR2 SMNVEV (reference sequence). CDR3 residues: CASSAILGGELFF. CDR3 sequence (DNA): TGTGCCAGCAGCGCTATACTAGGCGGGGAGCTGTTTTTT.

The genes are TRBV11-3 and TRBJ2-1, with TRBD2 matching 8 bases. The CDR3 is 19 amino acids. After removal of 5 bases from V and 0 bases from J, the junction contained 15 bases not matched to a gene. CDR1 and CDR2 (germline): SGHNT, YENEEA. The CDR3 sequence is CASSPGAQQAGGSYNEQFF. The CDR3 DNA follows: TGTGCCAGCAGCCCAGGGGCTCAGCAGGCGGGGGGCTCCTACAATGAGCAGTTCTTC.

This chain connects TRBV18 to TRBJ2-7; tentative D call: TRBD1 (5 bases). V lost 0 bases and J lost 3, with 6 bases in between. The germline gives CDR1 KGHSH, CDR2 LQKENI. This CDR3 contains 13 residues. The DNA of the CDR3 is TGTGCCAGCTCACCACCAGGGGACTACGAGCAGTACTTC. It yields the protein CASSPPGDYEQYF. The full variable domain, with the rest looked up from reference TRBV18 and TRBJ2-7, is NAGVMQNPRHLVRRRGQEARLRCSPMKGHSHVYWYRQLPEEGLKFMVYLQKENIIDESGMPKERFSAEFPKEGPSILRIQQVVRGDSAAYFCASSPPGDYEQYFGPGTRLTVT.

This sequence joins TRBV7-9 and TRBJ2-5; D perhaps matches TRBD2 (5 bases). The V and J ends lost 2 bases and 7 bases respectively, with 17 bases between them. Per germline, CDR1 SEHNR and CDR2 FQNEAQ (reference sequence). The CDR3 covers 15 residues. The CDR3 DNA reads as TGTGCCAGCAGCTTATCTCAAGCGGACTCTGGGACCCAGTACTTC. Residues: CASSLSQADSGTQYF.

This chain uses TRBV6-6 with TRBJ1-2; 8 bases fit TRBD1. The germline gives CDR1 MNHNY, CDR2 SVGAGI (reference sequence). Trimming cost V 5 bases and J 8 bases; bases outside gene matches: 7. The CDR3 has 13 residues. CDR3: CASSPWTGLGYTF. In nucleotides, the CDR3 is TGTGCCAGCAGTCCCTGGACAGGGCTGGGCTACACCTTC.

The chain carries TRBV4-1 and TRBJ2-1, with D possibly being TRBD1 (6 bases). The germline gives CDR1 MGHRA, CDR2 YSYEKL. Trimming cost V 4 bases and J 9 bases, with 19 bases left between them. This CDR3 spans 15 amino acids. DNA for the CDR3: TGCGCCAGCAGCCCCCAGGGGAACAAGTACTTTGAGCAGTTCTTC. This translates into CASSPQGNKYFEQFF.

Remarks on this clone: The sample holds other DNA sequences that translate to the same CDR3. The V gene is TRBV29-1, the J gene TRBJ2-3; 8 bases line up with TRBD2. J gave up 3 bases and V 5 bases, and 1 base lay outside the gene matches. Germline V CDR1 and CDR2: SQVTM, ANQGSEA. CDR3 length: 12 amino acids. CDR3 bases: TGCAGCGTTTTAGCGGGGACAGATACGCAGTATTTT. This encodes CSVLAGTDTQYF.

This chain uses TRBV28 with TRBJ2-7, with 14 positions matching TRBD2. Looked up from germline, CDR1 is MDHEN and CDR2 is SYDVKM. The CDR3 runs 16 residues. Trimming removed 7 bases from V and 1 base from J; junction bases left unmatched: 6. CDR3 region: CASIPGTSGGSYEQYF. CDR3 nucleotides: TGTGCCAGCATCCCCGGGACTAGCGGGGGATCCTACGAGCAGTACTTC.

The V gene is TRBV10-3, the J gene TRBJ1-2, with TRBD1 matching over 9 bases. Germline assignment: CDR1 ENHRY and CDR2 SYGVKD. This CDR3 is 14 amino acids long. In nucleotides, the CDR3 is TGTGTCACCGCCCAGGGACAGGGCGGCTATGGCTACACCTTC. Residues: CVTAQGQGGYGYTF.

The chain employs TRBV3-1 (or the pseudogene TRBV3-2) and TRBJ2-1, with TRBD1 as a possible D gene (6 bases). The CDR3 runs 14 residues. V was trimmed by 3 bases and J by 4 bases, leaving 10 bases between them. From germline, CDR1 is LGHDT and CDR2 YNNKEL (reference sequence). The CDR3, as DNA: TGTGCCAGCAGCCACCGACAGGTGTACAATGAGCAGTTCTTC. Translation gives CASSHRQVYNEQFF.

The rearrangement links TRBV6-5 to TRBJ1-1; tentative D call: TRBD1 (5 bases). Germline V gene lookup returns CDR1 MNHEY and CDR2 SVGAGI. This CDR3 contains 14 residues. V lost 6 bases to trimming and J lost 2 bases, with 13 bases between them. CDR3 in amino acids: CASRPGGSNTEAFF. The CDR3 DNA reads TGTGCCAGCAGACCCGGGGGGAGCAACACTGAAGCTTTCTTT.

The rearrangement uses TRBV4-1 and TRBJ2-7; tentative D call: TRBD2 (7 bases). CDR3 size: 15 residues. V dropped 7 bases and J dropped 0 bases, with 16 bases sitting between them. Per the germline V gene, CDR1 is MGHRA and CDR2 is YSYEKL. CDR3 nucleotides: TGCGCCAGCACGGCAGGGGCGGGGGCCTCCTACGAGCAGTACTTC. It encodes CASTAGAGASYEQYF.

This chain joins TRBV7-2 and TRBJ2-7, with D maybe TRBD1 (6 bases). V was shortened by 5 bases and J by 5 bases, with 19 bases between the two germline ends. This CDR3 has 15 amino acids. Germline CDR1 is SGHTA and CDR2 is FQGNSA. The CDR3 region has the DNA TGTGCCAGCAGCCCACAAGGGGGAATGTGGGACGAGCAGTACTTC. It is translated as CASSPQGGMWDEQYF.

CDR3 DNA: TGTGCCAGCAGCATGGGACAGCCCTACGAGCAGTACTTC. Translation gives CASSMGQPYEQYF. The chain employs TRBV12-3 or TRBV12-4 and TRBJ2-7; 7 bases are shared with TRBD1. This CDR3 has 13 amino acids. Germline trimming cut 6 bases from V and 2 bases from J; bases unmatched to any gene: 4.

J is TRBJ2-7 and V is TRBV6-6, with 11 bases identical to TRBD1. This CDR3 comprises 14 residues. The V segment lost 5 bases and the J segment 2 bases; nucleotides outside the gene matches: 2. Germline-derived CDR1 and CDR2 are MNHNY and SVGAGI (reference sequence). CDR3 coding DNA: TGTGCCAGCAGTCGGGGACAGGGGGCCTACGAGCAGTACTTC. This sequence encodes CASSRGQGAYEQYF.

The chain couples TRBV24-1 to TRBJ2-7; no firm D call. Germline V gene sequence: CDR1 KGHDR, CDR2 SFDVKD. CDR3 size: 14 residues. Trimming stripped 2 bases from V and 3 bases from J, with 10 bases between. Written as DNA, the CDR3 is TGTGCCACCAGTGATTCCTCGTTACTCTACGAGCAGTACTTC. As protein: CATSDSSLLYEQYF.

The chain couples TRBV18 to TRBJ2-7; 9 bases align to TRBD2. CDR1 is KGHSH, CDR2 LQKENI, per germline. CDR3 size: 15 residues. The ends lost 6 bases at V and 2 bases at J; junction bases unmatched: 8. DNA for the CDR3: TGTGCCAGCTCCTCGGGGCTAGCGGGGACCTACGAGCAGTACTTC. This gives the protein CASSSGLAGTYEQYF. The whole variable domain, filled in from reference TRBV18 and TRBJ2-7, reads NAGVMQNPRHLVRRRGQEARLRCSPMKGHSHVYWYRQLPEEGLKFMVYLQKENIIDESGMPKERFSAEFPKEGPSILRIQQVVRGDSAAYFCASSSGLAGTYEQYFGPGTRLTVT.

This sequence joins TRBV12-3 or TRBV12-4 and TRBJ1-2; D is uncertain. This CDR3 is 13 amino acids long. Trimming left V 6 bases short and J 3 bases short, with 11 bases between. CDR3 protein: CASSPGSHYGYTF. The CDR3 coding sequence is TGTGCCAGCAGCCCCGGGAGCCACTATGGCTACACCTTC.

This clone was detected a few times. The chain recombines TRBV5-1 with TRBJ2-1; D gene uncertain. There are 12 residues in the CDR3. Per the germline V gene, CDR1 is SGHRS and CDR2 is YFSETQ. Deletions cut 2 bases from V and 8 bases from J, with 8 bases between. CDR3 amino acids: CASSFYRDEQFF. For the CDR3, the DNA is TGCGCCAGCAGCTTCTACCGAGATGAGCAGTTCTTC.

This chain connects TRBV27 to TRBJ1-2; tentative D call: TRBD1 (5 bases). Trimming stripped 7 bases from V and 6 bases from J, with 15 bases between. CDR1 and CDR2 (germline): MNHEY, SMNVEV (reference sequence). The CDR3 has 13 amino acids. CDR3 loop: CASTSVQGHGYTF. The CDR3 DNA reads as TGTGCCAGCACCTCCGTGCAGGGTCATGGCTACACCTTC.

The rearrangement links TRBV2 to TRBJ2-5; TRBD2 matches at 8 bases. Germline trimming cut 2 bases from V and 4 bases from J; bases unmatched to any gene: 0. Germline V gives CDR1 SNHLY, CDR2 FYNNEI. The CDR3 runs 13 residues. The CDR3 loop reads CASSELAGETQYF. CDR3 nucleotides: TGTGCCAGCAGTGAACTAGCGGGAGAGACCCAGTACTTC.

This chain joins TRBV3-1 (or the pseudogene TRBV3-2) and TRBJ1-1; tentatively, D is TRBD1 (5 bases). Germline V gene data show CDR1 as LGHDT and CDR2 as YNNKEL (reference sequence). Trimming cost V 0 bases and J 8 bases, with 13 bases left between them. This CDR3 region has 14 residues. This CDR3 reads CASSQDHDGGEAFF. As DNA, the CDR3 is TGTGCCAGCAGCCAAGATCACGACGGGGGGGAAGCTTTCTTT.

The chain combines TRBV7-3 with TRBJ2-3, with TRBD1 as a possible D gene (6 bases). CDR3 length: 15 amino acids. V was cut by 2 bases and J by 0 bases, with 9 bases left in between. Germline-derived CDR1 and CDR2 are SGHTA and FQGTGA. The CDR3 here is CASSLGGHSTDTQYF. The CDR3, as DNA: TGTGCCAGCAGCTTAGGGGGCCATAGCACAGATACGCAGTATTTT.